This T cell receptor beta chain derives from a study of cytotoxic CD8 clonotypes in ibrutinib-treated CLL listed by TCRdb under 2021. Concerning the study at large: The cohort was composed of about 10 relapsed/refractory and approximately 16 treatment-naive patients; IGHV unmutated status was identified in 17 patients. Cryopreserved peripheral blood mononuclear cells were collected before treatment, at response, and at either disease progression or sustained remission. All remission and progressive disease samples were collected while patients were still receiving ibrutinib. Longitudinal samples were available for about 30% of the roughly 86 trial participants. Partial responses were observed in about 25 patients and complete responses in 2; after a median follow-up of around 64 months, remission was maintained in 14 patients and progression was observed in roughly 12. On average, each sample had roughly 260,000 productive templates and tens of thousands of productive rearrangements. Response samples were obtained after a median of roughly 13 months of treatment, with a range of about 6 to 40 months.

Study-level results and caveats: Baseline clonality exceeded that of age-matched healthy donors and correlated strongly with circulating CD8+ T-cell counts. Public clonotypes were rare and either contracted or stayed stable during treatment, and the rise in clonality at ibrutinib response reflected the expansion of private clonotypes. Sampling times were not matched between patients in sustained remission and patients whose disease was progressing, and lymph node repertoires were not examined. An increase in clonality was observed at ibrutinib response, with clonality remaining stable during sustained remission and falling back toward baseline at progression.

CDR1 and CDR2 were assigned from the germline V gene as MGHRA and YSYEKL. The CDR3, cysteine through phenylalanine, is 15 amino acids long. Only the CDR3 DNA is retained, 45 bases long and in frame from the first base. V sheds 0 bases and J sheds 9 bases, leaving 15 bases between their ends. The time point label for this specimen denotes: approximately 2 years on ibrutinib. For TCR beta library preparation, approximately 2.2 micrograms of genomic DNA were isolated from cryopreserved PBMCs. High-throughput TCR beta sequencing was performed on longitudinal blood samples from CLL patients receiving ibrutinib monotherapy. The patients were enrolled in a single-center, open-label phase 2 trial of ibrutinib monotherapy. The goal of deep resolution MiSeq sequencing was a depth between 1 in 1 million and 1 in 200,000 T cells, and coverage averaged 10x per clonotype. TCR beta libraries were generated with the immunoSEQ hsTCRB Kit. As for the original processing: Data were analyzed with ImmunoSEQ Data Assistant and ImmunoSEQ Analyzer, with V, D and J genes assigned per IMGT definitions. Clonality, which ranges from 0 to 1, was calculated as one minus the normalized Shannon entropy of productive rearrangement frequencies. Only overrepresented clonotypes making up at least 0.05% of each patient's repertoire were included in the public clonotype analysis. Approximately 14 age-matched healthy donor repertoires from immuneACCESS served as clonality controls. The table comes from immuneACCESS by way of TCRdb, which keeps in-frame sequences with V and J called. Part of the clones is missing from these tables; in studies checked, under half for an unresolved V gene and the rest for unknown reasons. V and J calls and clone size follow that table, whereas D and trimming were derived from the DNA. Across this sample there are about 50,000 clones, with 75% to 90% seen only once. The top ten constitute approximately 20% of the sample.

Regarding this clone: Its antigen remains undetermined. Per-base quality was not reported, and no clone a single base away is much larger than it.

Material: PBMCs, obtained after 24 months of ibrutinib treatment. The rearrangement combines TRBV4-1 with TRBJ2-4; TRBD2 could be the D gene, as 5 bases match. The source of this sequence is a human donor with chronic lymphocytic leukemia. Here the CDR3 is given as CASSQEGRGTGIQYF. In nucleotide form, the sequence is TGCGCCAGCAGCCAAGAGGGCCGGGGTACGGGCATTCAGTACTTC.